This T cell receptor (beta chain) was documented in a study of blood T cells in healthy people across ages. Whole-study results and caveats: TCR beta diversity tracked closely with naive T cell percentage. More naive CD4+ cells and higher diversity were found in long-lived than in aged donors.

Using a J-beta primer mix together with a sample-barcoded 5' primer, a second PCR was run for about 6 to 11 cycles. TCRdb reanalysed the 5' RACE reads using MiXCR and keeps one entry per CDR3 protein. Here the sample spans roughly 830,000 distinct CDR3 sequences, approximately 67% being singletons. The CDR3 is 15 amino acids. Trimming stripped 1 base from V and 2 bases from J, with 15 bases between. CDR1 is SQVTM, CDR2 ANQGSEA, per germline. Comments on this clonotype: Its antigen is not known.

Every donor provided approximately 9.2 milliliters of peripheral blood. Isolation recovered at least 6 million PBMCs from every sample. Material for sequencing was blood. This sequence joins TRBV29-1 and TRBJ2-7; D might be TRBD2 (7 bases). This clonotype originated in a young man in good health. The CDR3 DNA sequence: TGCAGCGTTGAAGGGGGGCGGGGGTTGACCTACGAGCAGTACTTC. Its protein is CSVEGGRGLTYEQYF.